The present T cell receptor beta chain was sequenced within a study of control samples from healthy donors and cancer patients. CDR1 is SGHRS, CDR2 YFSETQ, per germline. The CDR3 consists of 14 residues. The V end was cut by 7 bases, the J end by 1 base, with 13 bases between. Sequenced by immunoSEQ multiplex PCR; TCRdb stores in-frame clones only, minus some. Counted here are tens of thousands of clones, less than 90% occurring once; the ten biggest clones make up roughly 50%. The source is a man aged 60-69 years in good health. The specimen was blood. The rearrangement joins TRBV5-1 to TRBJ2-3; D may be TRBD2 (7 bases). CDR3 protein: CASSRGAGTDTQYF. CDR3 nucleotide sequence: TGCGCCAGCTCCCGGGGGGCCGGCACAGATACGCAGTATTTT.